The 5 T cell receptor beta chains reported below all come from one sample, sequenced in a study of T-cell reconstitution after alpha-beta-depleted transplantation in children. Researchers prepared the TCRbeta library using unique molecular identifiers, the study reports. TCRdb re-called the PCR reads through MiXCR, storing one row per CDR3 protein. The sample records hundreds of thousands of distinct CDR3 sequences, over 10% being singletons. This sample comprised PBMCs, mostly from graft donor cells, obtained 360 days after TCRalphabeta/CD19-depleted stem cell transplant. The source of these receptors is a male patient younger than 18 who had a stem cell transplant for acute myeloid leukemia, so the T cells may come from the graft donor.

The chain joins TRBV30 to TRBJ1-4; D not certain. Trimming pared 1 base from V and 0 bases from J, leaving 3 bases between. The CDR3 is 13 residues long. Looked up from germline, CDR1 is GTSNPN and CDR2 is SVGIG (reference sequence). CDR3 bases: TGTGCCTGGAGTGGGACAACTAATGAAAAACTGTTTTTT. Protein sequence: CAWSGTTNEKLFF.

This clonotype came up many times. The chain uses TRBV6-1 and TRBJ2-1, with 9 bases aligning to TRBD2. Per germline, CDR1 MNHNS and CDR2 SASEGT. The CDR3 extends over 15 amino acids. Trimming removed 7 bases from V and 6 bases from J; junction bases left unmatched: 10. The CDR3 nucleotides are TGTGCCAGCATGCGAACGGGACTAGCCTTCAATGAGCAGTTCTTC. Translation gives CASMRTGLAFNEQFF.

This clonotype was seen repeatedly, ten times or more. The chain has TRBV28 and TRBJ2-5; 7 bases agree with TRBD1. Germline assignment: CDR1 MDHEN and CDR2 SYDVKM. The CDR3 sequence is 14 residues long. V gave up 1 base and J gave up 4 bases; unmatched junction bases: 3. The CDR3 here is CASSLFPGGETQYF. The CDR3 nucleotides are TGTGCCAGCAGTTTATTTCCAGGGGGAGAGACCCAGTACTTC.

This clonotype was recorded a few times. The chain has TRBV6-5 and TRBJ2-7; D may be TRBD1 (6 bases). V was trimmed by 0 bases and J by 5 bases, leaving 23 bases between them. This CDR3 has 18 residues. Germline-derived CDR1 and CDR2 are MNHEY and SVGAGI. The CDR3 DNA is TGTGCCAGCAGTTACTCGGGGACCACAGGGACCCGGATCCACGAGCAGTACTTC. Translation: CASSYSGTTGTRIHEQYF.

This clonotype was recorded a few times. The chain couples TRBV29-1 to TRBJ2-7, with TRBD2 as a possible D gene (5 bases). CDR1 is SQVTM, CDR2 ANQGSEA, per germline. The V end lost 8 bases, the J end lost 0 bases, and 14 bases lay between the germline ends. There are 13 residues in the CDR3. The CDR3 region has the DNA TGCAGCATAGCACACGGGATCTCCTACGAGCAGTACTTC. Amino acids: CSIAHGISYEQYF.